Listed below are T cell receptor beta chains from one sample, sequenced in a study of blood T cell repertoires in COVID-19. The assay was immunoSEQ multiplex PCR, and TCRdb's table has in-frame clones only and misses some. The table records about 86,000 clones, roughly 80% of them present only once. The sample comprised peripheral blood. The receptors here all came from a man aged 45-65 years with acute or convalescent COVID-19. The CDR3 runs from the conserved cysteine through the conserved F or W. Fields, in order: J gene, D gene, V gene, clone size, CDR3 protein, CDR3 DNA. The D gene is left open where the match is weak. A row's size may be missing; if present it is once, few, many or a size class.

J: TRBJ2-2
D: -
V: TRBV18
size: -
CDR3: CASSPRGGMDTGELFF
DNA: TGTGCCAGCTCACCAAGAGGGGGAATGGACACCGGGGAGCTGTTTTTT

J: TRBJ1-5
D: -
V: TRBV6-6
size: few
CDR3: CASSYSAGDSNQPQHF
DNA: TGTGCCAGCAGTTACTCAGCAGGGGATAGCAATCAGCCCCAGCATTTT

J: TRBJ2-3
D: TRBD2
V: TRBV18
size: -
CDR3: CASSPDAGAQYF
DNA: TGTGCCAGCTCACCTGACGCGGGGGCGCAGTATTTT

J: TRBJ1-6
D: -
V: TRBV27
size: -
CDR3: CASRRKGGAYNSPLHF
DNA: TGTGCCAGCAGAAGGAAAGGCGGCGCCTATAATTCACCCCTCCACTTT

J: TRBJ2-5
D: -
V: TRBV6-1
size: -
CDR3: CASSERGLQETQYF
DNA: TGTGCCAGCAGTGAAAGGGGCCTTCAAGAGACCCAGTACTTC

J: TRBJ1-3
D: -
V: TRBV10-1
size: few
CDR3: CASSDGGSSLGNTIYF
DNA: TGCGCCAGCAGTGATGGAGGGAGTTCTCTTGGAAACACCATATATTTT

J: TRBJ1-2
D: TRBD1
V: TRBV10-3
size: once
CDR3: CAISDGQGPFDYGYTF
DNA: TGTGCCATCAGTGATGGACAGGGCCCTTTTGACTATGGCTACACCTTC

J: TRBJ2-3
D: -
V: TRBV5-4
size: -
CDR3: CASSLRLTSTDTQYF
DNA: TGTGCCAGCAGCTTACGACTGACTAGCACAGATACGCAGTATTTT

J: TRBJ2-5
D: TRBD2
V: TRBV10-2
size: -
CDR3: CASRGAAGGGQETQYF
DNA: TGCGCCAGCAGGGGGGCCGCGGGGGGCGGCCAAGAGACCCAGTACTTC

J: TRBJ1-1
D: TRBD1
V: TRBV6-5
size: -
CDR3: CASKFTGATEAFF
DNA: TGTGCCAGCAAATTTACAGGGGCCACTGAAGCTTTCTTT

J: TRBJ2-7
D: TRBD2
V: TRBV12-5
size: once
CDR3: CASGLPSGRNWEQYF
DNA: TGTGCTAGTGGTTTGCCTAGCGGGAGAAATTGGGAGCAGTACTTC

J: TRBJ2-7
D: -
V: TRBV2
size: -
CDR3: CASSKGVNTYEQYF
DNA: TGTGCCAGCAGCAAGGGAGTTAACACCTACGAGCAGTACTTC

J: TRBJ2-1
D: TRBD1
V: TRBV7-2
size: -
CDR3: CASSSRTGDPYNEQFF
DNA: TGTGCCAGCAGCTCAAGAACAGGGGACCCCTACAATGAGCAGTTCTTC

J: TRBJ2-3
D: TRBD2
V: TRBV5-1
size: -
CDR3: CASSRGFSGGGLDTQYF
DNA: TGCGCCAGCAGCCGTGGGTTTAGCGGGGGGGGCCTGGATACGCAGTATTTT

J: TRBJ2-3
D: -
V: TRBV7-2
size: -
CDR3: CASSPQGSSTDTQYF
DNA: TGTGCCAGCAGCCCCCAAGGGAGTTCTACAGATACGCAGTATTTT

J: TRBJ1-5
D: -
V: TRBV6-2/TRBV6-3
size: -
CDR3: CASSYGSSNQPQHF
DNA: TGTGCCAGCAGTTACGGTAGTAGCAATCAGCCCCAGCATTTT

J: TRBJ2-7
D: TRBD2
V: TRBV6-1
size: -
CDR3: CASSEAATSGGYEQYF
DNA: TGTGCCAGCAGTGAAGCCGCGACTAGCGGGGGCTACGAGCAGTACTTC

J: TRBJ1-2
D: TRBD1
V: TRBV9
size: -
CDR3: CASSGDREVYGYTF
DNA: TGTGCCAGCAGCGGGGACAGGGAGGTTTATGGCTACACCTTC

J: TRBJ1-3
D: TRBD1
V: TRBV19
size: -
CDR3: CASSIAGTGLGSGNTIYF
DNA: TGTGCCAGTAGTATAGCGGGGACAGGACTCGGCTCTGGAAACACCATATATTTT

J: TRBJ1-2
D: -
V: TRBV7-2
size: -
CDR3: CASSIGGVGGYTF
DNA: TGTGCCAGCAGCATTGGAGGGGTTGGTGGCTACACCTTC

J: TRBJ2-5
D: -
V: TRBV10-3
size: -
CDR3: CAISDGSGQETQYF
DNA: TGTGCCATCAGTGACGGGAGTGGCCAAGAGACCCAGTACTTC

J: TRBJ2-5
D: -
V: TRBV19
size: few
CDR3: CASSIFLAAQETQYF
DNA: TGTGCCAGTAGTATCTTTTTAGCGGCCCAAGAGACCCAGTACTTC

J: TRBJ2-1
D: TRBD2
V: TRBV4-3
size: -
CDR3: CASSQDYERGVTYNEQFF
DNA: TGCGCCAGCAGCCAAGATTACGAGCGGGGGGTAACCTACAATGAGCAGTTCTTC

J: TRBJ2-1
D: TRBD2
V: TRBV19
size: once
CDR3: CASSITSGAYNEQFF
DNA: TGTGCCAGTAGTATTACTAGCGGGGCTTACAATGAGCAGTTCTTC

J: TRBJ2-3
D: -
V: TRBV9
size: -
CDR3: CASSDKGVETDTQYF
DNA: TGTGCCAGCAGCGACAAAGGGGTGGAGACAGATACGCAGTATTTT

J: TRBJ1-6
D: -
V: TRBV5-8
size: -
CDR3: CASSLVTGRNSPLHF
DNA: TGTGCCAGCAGCTTGGTCACAGGACGTAATTCACCCCTCCACTTT

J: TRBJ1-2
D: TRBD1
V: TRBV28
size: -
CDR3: CASSMGQGLVKAGYTF
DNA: TGTGCCAGCAGTATGGGACAGGGGCTCGTCAAGGCGGGCTACACCTTC

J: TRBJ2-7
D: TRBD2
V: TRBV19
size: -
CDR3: CASSSTSGPYEQYF
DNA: TGTGCCAGTAGTAGCACTAGCGGACCCTACGAGCAGTACTTC

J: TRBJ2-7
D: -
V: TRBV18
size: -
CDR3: CASSPRQSSYEQYF
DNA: TGTGCCAGCTCACCAAGACAAAGCTCCTACGAGCAGTACTTC

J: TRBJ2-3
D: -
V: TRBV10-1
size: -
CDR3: CASSERQGTTDTQYF
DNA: TGCGCCAGCAGTGAAAGGCAGGGGACCACAGATACGCAGTATTTT

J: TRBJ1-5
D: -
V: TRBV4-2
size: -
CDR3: CASSQELGGIQPQHF
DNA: TGTGCCAGCAGCCAAGAGCTGGGGGGAATTCAGCCCCAGCATTTT

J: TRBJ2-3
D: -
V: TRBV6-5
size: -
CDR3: CASSYRGATDTQYF
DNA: TGTGCCAGCAGTTACCGGGGGGCCACAGATACGCAGTATTTT

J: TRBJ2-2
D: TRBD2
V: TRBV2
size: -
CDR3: CASKGTSGSTGELFF
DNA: TGTGCCAGCAAGGGTACTAGCGGGAGCACCGGGGAGCTGTTTTTT